The clone carrying this TCR beta chain was recorded many times. Amplified TCR beta CDR3 regions came from RNA transcripts. A first-round RT-PCR of the TCR CDR3 used the HTBI primer set. TCRdb recomputed calls from the multiplex PCR reads with MiXCR, one row per CDR3 protein. Of 300,000 to 450,000 distinct CDR3 sequences in the sample, about a sixth were seen once. The CDR3 has 12 amino acids. V was pared by 3 bases and J by 5 bases, with 8 bases between. The sample originates from a study of T cells in Graves' hyperthyroidism and ophthalmopathy. The source is a woman younger than 35 with Graves' hyperthyroidism that later progressed to Graves' ophthalmopathy. Sequenced: blood. The J gene is TRBJ2-7, the V gene TRBV12-3 or TRBV12-4; maybe TRBD2 (6 bases). As DNA, the CDR3 is TGTGCCAGCAGTTTTGGGGGGAACGAGCAGTACTTC. Protein product: CASSFGGNEQYF.